A selection of T cell receptor beta chains follows, all from one sample in a study of T-cell reconstitution after alpha-beta-depleted transplantation in children. TCRdb used MiXCR to reprocess the PCR reads, holding one entry per CDR3 protein. The sample shows around 92,000 distinct CDR3 sequences, 9% to 15% of them seen only once. The sequenced sample was PBMCs from the stem cell graft donor, obtained from the stem cell graft. These receptors were obtained from a human donor who donated a stem cell graft to a child with inherited bone marrow failure. The CDR3 runs from the conserved cysteine through the conserved F or W. Fields, in order: J gene, clone size, D gene, V gene, CDR3 DNA, CDR3 protein. The D gene is left open where the match is weak. A row's size may be missing; if present it is once, few, many or a size class.

j_gene: TRBJ1-6; abundance: few; d_gene: TRBD1; v_gene: TRBV7-9; CDR3nt: TGTGCCAGCAGCTGGGGGGGGACAGAGGATTCACCCCTCCACTTT; CDR3aa: CASSWGGTEDSPLHF
j_gene: TRBJ1-1; abundance: many; d_gene: -; v_gene: TRBV5-1; CDR3nt: TGCGCCAGCAGGGACAACTCCAGGGAAGCTTTCTTT; CDR3aa: CASRDNSREAFF
j_gene: TRBJ2-7; abundance: -; d_gene: TRBD1; v_gene: TRBV29-1; CDR3nt: TGCAGCGTACCGGGACAGGGGGCGTACGAGCAGTACTTC; CDR3aa: CSVPGQGAYEQYF
j_gene: TRBJ2-3; abundance: many; d_gene: TRBD2; v_gene: TRBV5-1; CDR3nt: TGCGCCAGCAGCTTGGTAGGACTAGGGTCGACGCAGTATTTT; CDR3aa: CASSLVGLGSTQYF
j_gene: TRBJ2-5; abundance: many; d_gene: TRBD2; v_gene: TRBV29-1; CDR3nt: TGCAGCGCCCTATACTGGTCGCGGGGGGGACAAGAGACCCAGTACTTC; CDR3aa: CSALYWSRGGQETQYF
j_gene: TRBJ1-2; abundance: many; d_gene: TRBD1; v_gene: TRBV4-3; CDR3nt: TGCGCCAGCAGCCCCCCGGGACAGACCTTCTATGGCTACACCTTC; CDR3aa: CASSPPGQTFYGYTF
j_gene: TRBJ2-7; abundance: many; d_gene: TRBD1; v_gene: TRBV15; CDR3nt: TGTGCCACCAGCAGAGGAACAGGGGGTGAGGGCTACGAGCAGTACTTC; CDR3aa: CATSRGTGGEGYEQYF
j_gene: TRBJ1-2; abundance: many; d_gene: -; v_gene: TRBV19; CDR3nt: TGTGCCAGTAGTCAGGGTGGTTGGGACGGCTACACCTTC; CDR3aa: CASSQGGWDGYTF
j_gene: TRBJ2-6; abundance: -; d_gene: -; v_gene: TRBV7-2; CDR3nt: TGTGCCAGCAGCTTAATCCCCAGCGGGGCCAACGTCCTGACTTTC; CDR3aa: CASSLIPSGANVLTF
j_gene: TRBJ2-4; abundance: many; d_gene: -; v_gene: TRBV29-1; CDR3nt: TGCAGCGTTGAAGCGGGTCTTCGGTCAAACATTCAGTACTTC; CDR3aa: CSVEAGLRSNIQYF
j_gene: TRBJ1-1; abundance: many; d_gene: -; v_gene: TRBV12-3/TRBV12-4; CDR3nt: TGTGCCAGCAGTCCCCGCGCGGTGAACACTGAAGCTTTCTTT; CDR3aa: CASSPRAVNTEAFF
j_gene: TRBJ2-1; abundance: few; d_gene: -; v_gene: TRBV18; CDR3nt: TGTGCCAGCTCATTAGCTCGACTAAACGCCAATGAGCAGTTCTTC; CDR3aa: CASSLARLNANEQFF
j_gene: TRBJ2-7; abundance: many; d_gene: TRBD1; v_gene: TRBV6-6; CDR3nt: TGTGCCAGCAGTCAACAGGGGTGGTCCTACGAGCAGTACTTC; CDR3aa: CASSQQGWSYEQYF
j_gene: TRBJ2-1; abundance: -; d_gene: TRBD1; v_gene: TRBV5-6; CDR3nt: TGTGCCAGCAGCTGGCCAAACAGGGGAACCAGTTACTACAATGAGCAGTTCTTC; CDR3aa: CASSWPNRGTSYYNEQFF
j_gene: TRBJ2-5; abundance: many; d_gene: -; v_gene: TRBV5-6; CDR3nt: TGTGCCAGCAGCTCATCGGTGGCTCAAGAGACCCAGTACTTC; CDR3aa: CASSSSVAQETQYF
j_gene: TRBJ1-1; abundance: -; d_gene: TRBD1; v_gene: TRBV6-4; CDR3nt: TGTGCCAGCAGTGAGAGACAGGGAGGGACTGAAGCTTTCTTT; CDR3aa: CASSERQGGTEAFF
j_gene: TRBJ2-6; abundance: many; d_gene: -; v_gene: TRBV5-1; CDR3nt: TGCGCCAGCAGCTCAACAGCCCTCTCTGGGGCCAACGTCCTGACTTTC; CDR3aa: CASSSTALSGANVLTF
j_gene: TRBJ1-1; abundance: -; d_gene: TRBD1; v_gene: TRBV7-2; CDR3nt: TGTGCCAGCAGCTTAGCTGACAGGGGTACTGAAGCTTTCTTT; CDR3aa: CASSLADRGTEAFF
j_gene: TRBJ1-6; abundance: many; d_gene: TRBD1; v_gene: TRBV4-2; CDR3nt: TGTGCCAGCAGCCCCCTCCCAGGGACAGGGGGATCACCCCTCCACTTT; CDR3aa: CASSPLPGTGGSPLHF
j_gene: TRBJ2-3; abundance: many; d_gene: -; v_gene: TRBV29-1; CDR3nt: TGCAGCGGCGGGACAGGCACAGATACGCAGTATTTT; CDR3aa: CSGGTGTDTQYF